This record looks at one T cell receptor beta chain sequence and its context. The germline V gene has CDR1 MNHEY and CDR2 SVGEGT. The CDR3 runs 15 residues. Trimming took off 6 bases at V and 5 bases at J, with 18 bases between the two ends. This specimen comes from a study of blood T cell repertoires in COVID-19. Looking at the study overall: Sources were T cells, B-cell-depleted T cells, or PBMCs; the material itself was cDNA or gDNA.

In the original processing: For nucleated cells, counts were estimated from reference gene primer amplification. TCRdb's copy holds only in-frame clones and misses some; the assay was immunoSEQ multiplex PCR. That table is the source of V, J and clone size, and D and trimming were worked out from the DNA. The sample has around 300,000 clones; 80% to 90% are singletons. The sample comprised PBMCs or T cells enriched from blood (not recorded which). The genes are TRBV6-2 or TRBV6-3 and TRBJ2-3; a possible D gene is TRBD2 (7 bases). The source is a man aged 25 to 40 who had recovered from COVID-19. CDR3 sequence: CASSHKIGGGDTQYF. CDR3 nucleotides: TGTGCCAGCAGCCATAAGATAGGGGGGGGAGATACGCAGTATTTT.